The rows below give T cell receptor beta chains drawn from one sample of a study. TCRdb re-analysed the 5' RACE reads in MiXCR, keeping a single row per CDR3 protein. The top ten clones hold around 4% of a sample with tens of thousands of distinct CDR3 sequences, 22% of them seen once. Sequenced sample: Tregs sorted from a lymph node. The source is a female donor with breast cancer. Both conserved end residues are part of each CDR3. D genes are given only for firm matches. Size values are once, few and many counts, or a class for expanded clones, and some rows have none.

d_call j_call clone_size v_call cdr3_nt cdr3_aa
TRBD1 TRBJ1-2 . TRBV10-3 TGTGCCACCGAGACCGGGACAGCTAACTATGGCTACACCTTC CATETGTANYGYTF
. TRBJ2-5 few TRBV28 TGTGCCAGCAGTTTCTTGGGGACAACGCGGGAGACCCAGTACTTC CASSFLGTTRETQYF
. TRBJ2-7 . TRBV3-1 TGTGCCAGCAGCCACGGCACCCCCTACGAGCAGTACTTC CASSHGTPYEQYF
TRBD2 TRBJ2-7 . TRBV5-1 TGCGCCAGCAGCCGGACTAGCGGGAACTACGAGCAGTACTTC CASSRTSGNYEQYF
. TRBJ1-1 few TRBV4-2 TGTGCCAGCAGCCAAGGGCTGGGGAACACTGAAGCTTTCTTT CASSQGLGNTEAFF
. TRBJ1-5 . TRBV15 TGTGCCACCAGCAGAGGCGAAGTGTATCAGCCCCAGCATTTT CATSRGEVYQPQHF
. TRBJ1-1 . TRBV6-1 TGTGCCAGCAGTGAACTGGAAATGCACACTGAAGCTTTCTTT CASSELEMHTEAFF
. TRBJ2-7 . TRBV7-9 TGTGCCAGCAGCTTACCGGCCTCCTACGAGCAGTACTTC CASSLPASYEQYF
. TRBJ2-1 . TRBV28 TGTGCCAGCAGTTGCCTGCCTAGCGAGAGCCCTGAGCAGTTCTTC CASSCLPSESPEQFF
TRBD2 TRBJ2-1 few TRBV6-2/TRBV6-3 TGTGCCAGCAGTCCTCTAGCGGGGCCCCTCTACAATGAGCAGTTCTTC CASSPLAGPLYNEQFF
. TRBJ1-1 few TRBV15 TGTGCCACCAGCCCGGGGAAAGCAGAAGCTTTCTTT CATSPGKAEAFF
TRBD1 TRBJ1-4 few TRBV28 TGTACCAGCAGTTTACGACGGGACAGGTCGACTAATGAAAAACTGTTTTTT CTSSLRRDRSTNEKLFF
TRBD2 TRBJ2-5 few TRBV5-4 TGTGCCAGCAGCCCGGGACTAGCGGGAGTAGAGACCCAGTACTTC CASSPGLAGVETQYF
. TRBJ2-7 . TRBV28 TGTGCCAGCAGTTTCGTCTACGAGCGGTACTTC CASSFVYERYF
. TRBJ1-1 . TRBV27 TGTGCCAGCAGTTTATTTGCAAACTTTATGAACACTGAAGCTTTCTTT CASSLFANFMNTEAFF
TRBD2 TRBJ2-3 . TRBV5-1 TGCGCCAGCAGCTTGGCTCTAGCGGGAATCACAGATACGCAGTATTTT CASSLALAGITDTQYF
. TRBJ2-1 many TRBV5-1 TGCGCCAGTCAAGGGACTCACCGGGATGAGCAGTTCTTC CASQGTHRDEQFF
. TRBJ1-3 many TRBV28 TGTGCCAGCAGCTATTCGGGCCAAGGAAACACCATATATTTT CASSYSGQGNTIYF
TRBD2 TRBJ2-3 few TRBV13 TGTGCCAGCAGCTTGGGACTAGCGGGAGTCGTGCGCACAGATACGCAGTATTTT CASSLGLAGVVRTDTQYF
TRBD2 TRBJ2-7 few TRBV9 TGTGCCAGCAGCGCCGGACTAGCGGGAGGACCCGAGCAGTACTTC CASSAGLAGGPEQYF
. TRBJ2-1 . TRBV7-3 TGTGCCAGCAGCTTCTCTGGGCTACGAAACAATGAGCAGTTCTTC CASSFSGLRNNEQFF
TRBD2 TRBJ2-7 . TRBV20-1 TGCAGTGCCCGCGGACTAGCGCGAGAGCAGTACTTC CSARGLAREQYF
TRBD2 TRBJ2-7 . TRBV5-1 TGCGCCAGCAGCGGCGGGACTAGCGGGACCGAGCAGTACTTC CASSGGTSGTEQYF
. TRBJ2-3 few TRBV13 TGTGCCAGCAGCCCCCCTCAGCGGAGCACAGATACGCAGTATTTT CASSPPQRSTDTQYF
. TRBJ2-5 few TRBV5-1 TGCGCCAGCAGCTTGGCGGGAATGGGAGAGACCCAGTACTTC CASSLAGMGETQYF
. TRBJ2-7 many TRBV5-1 TGCGCCAGCAGCCCGGACGGACTAAGCGAGCAGTACTTC CASSPDGLSEQYF
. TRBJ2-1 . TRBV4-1 TGCGCCAGCAGCCAAGAGCCCAGACGATCTGGCAATGAGCAGTTCTTC CASSQEPRRSGNEQFF
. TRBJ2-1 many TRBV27 TGTGCCAGCAGTCCAGGGACGTCGGCCGATGAGCAGTTCTTC CASSPGTSADEQFF
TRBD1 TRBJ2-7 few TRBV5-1 TGCGCCAGTGGGCCCGGGACAGGGGGCTCCGAGCAGTACTTC CASGPGTGGSEQYF
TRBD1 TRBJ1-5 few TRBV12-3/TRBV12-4 TGTGCCAGCAGCTTCGGACAGGCTGAATATAGCAATCAGCCCCAGCATTTT CASSFGQAEYSNQPQHF
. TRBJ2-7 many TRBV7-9 TGTGCCAGCAGCTTGTCAGGGATTAGGAAGGAGCAGTACTTC CASSLSGIRKEQYF
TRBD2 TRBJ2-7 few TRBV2 TGTGCCAGCAGTGACTCGGGTTGGGGTAGCGGGAGCTACGAGCAGTACTTC CASSDSGWGSGSYEQYF
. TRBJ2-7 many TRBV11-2 TGTGCCAGCAGCTTAGGGGACGAGCAGTACTTC CASSLGDEQYF
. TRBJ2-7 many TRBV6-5 TGTGCCAGCAGTTATGCGGGAGACAGGGGCGAGCAGTACTTC CASSYAGDRGEQYF
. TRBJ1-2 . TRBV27 TGTGCCACGCGACCTGCAGGGAGGCTTGACTATGGCTACACCTTC CATRPAGRLDYGYTF
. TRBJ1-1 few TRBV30 TGTGCCTGGGGCAGGGGTTTGGCTGAAGCTTTCTTT CAWGRGLAEAFF
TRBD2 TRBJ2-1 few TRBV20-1 TGCAGTGCTAACCGGCGGGAGGGCAAACATTACAATGAGCAGTTCTTC CSANRREGKHYNEQFF
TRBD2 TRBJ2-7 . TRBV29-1 TGCAGCGTTGGGGCTAGCGGGATCGGCGGCGAGCAGTACTTC CSVGASGIGGEQYF
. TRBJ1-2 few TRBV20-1 TGCAGTGCCAACCCCATAGGGACCTTCTCCCCCTTC CSANPIGTFSPF
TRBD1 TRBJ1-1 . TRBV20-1 TGCAGTGCTAGAGATCCGGACAGGGGGAACACTGAAGCTTTCTTT CSARDPDRGNTEAFF
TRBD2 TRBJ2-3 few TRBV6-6 TGTGCCAGCAGTTACCCCGCCGGGACTAGCGGGACCTATACGCAGTATTTT CASSYPAGTSGTYTQYF
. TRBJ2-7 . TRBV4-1 TGCGCCAGCAGCCTTCGGCAAGGGGGGGCGGGGGAGCAGTACTTC CASSLRQGGAGEQYF
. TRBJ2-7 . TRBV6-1 TGTGCCAGCAGTTACAGGCAGGCCCCCCACGAGCAGTACTTC CASSYRQAPHEQYF